This T cell receptor (beta chain) was sequenced for a study of blood T cells in healthy people across ages. The use of a sample-barcoded 5' primer and a J-beta primer mix characterized a second PCR of about 7 to 12 cycles. Each cDNA molecule was tagged by a template-switch adaptor with 12 random nucleotides. A single record per CDR3 protein comes from TCRdb applying MiXCR to the 5' RACE reads. The sample lists around 780,000 distinct CDR3 sequences, roughly three fifths occurring once. In terms of origin and age, donors were healthy Caucasian individuals from Russia aged about 6 to 90. This CDR3 has 15 amino acids. CDR1 and CDR2 (germline): SGHNT, YYREEE (reference sequence). V lost 7 bases, J lost 4 bases, and 9 bases stayed unmatched.

Sequencing was done on a sample of blood. The sequence came from a middle-aged man in good health. The rearrangement joins TRBV5-4 to TRBJ2-1, with 9 positions matching TRBD2. The CDR3 sequence: CASQPASGIYNEQFF. As DNA, the CDR3 is TGTGCCAGCCAGCCAGCTAGCGGGATTTACAATGAGCAGTTCTTC. Combining the CDR3 with reference TRBV5-4 and TRBJ2-1 gives the whole variable domain ETGVTQSPTHLIKTRGQQVTLRCSSQSGHNTVSWYQQALGQGPQFIFQYYREEENGRGNFPPRFSGLQFPNYSSELNVNALELDDSALYLCASQPASGIYNEQFFGPGTRLTVL.